This entry features one T cell receptor (beta chain) sequence. The antigen remains undetermined. This specimen belongs to a study of graft-versus-host responses after intestinal transplantation. Here immunoSEQ multiplex PCR was the method, and the copy in TCRdb shows in-frame clones only, minus some. Seen here are roughly 100,000 clones, approximately 93% observed once, and the top ten hold less than 1.5%. Germline loops: CDR1 MNHEY, CDR2 SMNVEV (reference sequence). V was clipped by 6 bases and J by 2 bases, with 22 bases between them. The CDR3 contains 18 residues. The sample in question was unstimulated CD8+ T cells sorted from spleen or lymph node cells, obtained before intestinal transplant. The rearrangement links TRBV27 to TRBJ1-4, with D unclear. The origin of this receptor is a human donor who received an intestinal transplant. The CDR3 loop is CASSGPQSGPATNEKLFF. DNA for the CDR3: TGTGCCAGCAGCGGACCTCAGTCAGGACCCGCGACTAATGAAAAACTGTTTTTT.